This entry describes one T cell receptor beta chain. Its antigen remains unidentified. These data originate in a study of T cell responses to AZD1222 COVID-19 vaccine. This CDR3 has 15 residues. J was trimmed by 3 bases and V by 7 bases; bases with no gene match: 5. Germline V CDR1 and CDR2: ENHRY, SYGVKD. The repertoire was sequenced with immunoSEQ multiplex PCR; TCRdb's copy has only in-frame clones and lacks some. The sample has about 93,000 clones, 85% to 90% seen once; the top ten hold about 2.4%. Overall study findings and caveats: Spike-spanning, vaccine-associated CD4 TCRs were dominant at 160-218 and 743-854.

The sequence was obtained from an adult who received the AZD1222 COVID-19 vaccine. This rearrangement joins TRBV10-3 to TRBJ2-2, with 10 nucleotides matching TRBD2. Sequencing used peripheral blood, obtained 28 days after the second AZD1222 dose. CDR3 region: CAIKRLAGDTGELFF. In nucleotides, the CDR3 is TGTGCCATCAAGAGGCTAGCGGGGGACACCGGGGAGCTGTTTTTT.